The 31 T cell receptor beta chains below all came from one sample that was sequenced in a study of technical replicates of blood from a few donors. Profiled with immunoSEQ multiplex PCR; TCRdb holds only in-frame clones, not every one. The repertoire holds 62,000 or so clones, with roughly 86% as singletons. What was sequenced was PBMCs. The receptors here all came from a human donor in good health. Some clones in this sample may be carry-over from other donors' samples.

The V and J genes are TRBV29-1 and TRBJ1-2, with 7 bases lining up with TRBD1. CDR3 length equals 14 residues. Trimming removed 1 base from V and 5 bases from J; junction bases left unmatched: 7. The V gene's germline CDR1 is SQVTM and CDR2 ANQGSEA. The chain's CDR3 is CSVEGEGAVYGYTF. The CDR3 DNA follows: TGCAGCGTTGAAGGAGAGGGGGCGGTGTATGGCTACACCTTC.

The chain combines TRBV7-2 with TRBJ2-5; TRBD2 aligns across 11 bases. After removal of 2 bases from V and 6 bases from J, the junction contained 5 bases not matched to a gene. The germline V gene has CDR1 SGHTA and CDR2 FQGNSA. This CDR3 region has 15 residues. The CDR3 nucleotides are TGTGCCAGCAGCTTAAATAGCGGGGGGGGAAAGACCCAGTACTTC. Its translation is CASSLNSGGGKTQYF. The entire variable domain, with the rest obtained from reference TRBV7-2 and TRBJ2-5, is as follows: GAGVSQSPSNKVTEKGKDVELRCDPISGHTALYWYRQSLGQGLEFLIYFQGNSAPDKSGLPSDRFSAERTGGSVSTLTIQRTQQEDSAVYLCASSLNSGGGKTQYFGPGTRLLVL.

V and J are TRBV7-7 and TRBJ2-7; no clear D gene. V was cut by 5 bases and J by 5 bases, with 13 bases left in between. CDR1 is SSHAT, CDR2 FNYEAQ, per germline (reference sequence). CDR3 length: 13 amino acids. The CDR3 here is CASSLRLGDEQYF. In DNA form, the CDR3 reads TGTGCCAGCAGCCTCAGGTTGGGCGACGAGCAGTACTTC.

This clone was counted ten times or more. DNA of the CDR3: TGTGCCAGCAGTGAATGGGCAGGAGAGCAGTACTTC. This translates into CASSEWAGEQYF. The chain combines TRBV25-1 with TRBJ2-7; D is uncertain. CDR1 is MGHDK and CDR2 is SYGVNS in the germline V gene. The ends were cut back, 1 base at V and 7 bases at J, with 8 bases in the middle. CDR3 length equals 12 residues.

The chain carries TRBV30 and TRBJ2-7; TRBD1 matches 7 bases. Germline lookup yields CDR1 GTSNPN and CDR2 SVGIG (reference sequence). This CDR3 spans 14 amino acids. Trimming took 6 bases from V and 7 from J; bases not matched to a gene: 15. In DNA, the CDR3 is TGTGCCTGTGAAAACAGGGGACCCCTCGGGGAGCAGTACTTC. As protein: CACENRGPLGEQYF.

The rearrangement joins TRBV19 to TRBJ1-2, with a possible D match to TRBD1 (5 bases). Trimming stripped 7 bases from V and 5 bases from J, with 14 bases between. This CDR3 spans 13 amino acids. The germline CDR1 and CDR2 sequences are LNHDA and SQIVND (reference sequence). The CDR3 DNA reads TGTGCCAGTACGGCAGGGCACATATATGGCTACACCTTC. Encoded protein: CASTAGHIYGYTF.

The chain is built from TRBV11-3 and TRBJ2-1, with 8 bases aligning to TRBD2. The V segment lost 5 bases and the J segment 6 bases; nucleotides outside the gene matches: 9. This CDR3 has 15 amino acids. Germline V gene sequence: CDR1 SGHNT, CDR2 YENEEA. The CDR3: CASSTGAGVSNEQFF. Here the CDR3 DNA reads TGTGCCAGCAGCACGGGAGCGGGGGTCTCCAATGAGCAGTTCTTC.

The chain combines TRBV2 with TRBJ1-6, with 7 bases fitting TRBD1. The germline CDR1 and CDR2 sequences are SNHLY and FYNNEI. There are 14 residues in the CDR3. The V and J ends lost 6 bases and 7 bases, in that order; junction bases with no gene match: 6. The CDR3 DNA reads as TGTGCCAGCAGCCCACAGGGGCAAAATTCACCCCTCCACTTT. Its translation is CASSPQGQNSPLHF.

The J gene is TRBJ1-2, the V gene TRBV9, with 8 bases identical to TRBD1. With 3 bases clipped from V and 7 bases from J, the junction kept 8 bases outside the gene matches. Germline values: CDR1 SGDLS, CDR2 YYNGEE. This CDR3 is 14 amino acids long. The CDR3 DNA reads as TGTGCCAGCAGCGGCGGTCAGGGGGCGGTTGGCTACACCTTC. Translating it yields CASSGGQGAVGYTF.

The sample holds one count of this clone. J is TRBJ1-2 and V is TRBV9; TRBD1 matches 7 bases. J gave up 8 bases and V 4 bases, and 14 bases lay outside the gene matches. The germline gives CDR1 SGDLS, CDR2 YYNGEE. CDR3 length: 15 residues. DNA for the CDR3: TGTGCCAGCAGCCCCCAGACAGGGTCAATCCTAGGCTACACCTTC. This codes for CASSPQTGSILGYTF. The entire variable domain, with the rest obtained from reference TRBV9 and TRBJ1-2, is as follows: DSGVTQTPKHLITATGQRVTLRCSPRSGDLSVYWYQQSLDQGLQFLIQYYNGEERAKGNILERFSAQQFPDLHSELNLSSLELGDSALYFCASSPQTGSILGYTFGSGTRLTVV.

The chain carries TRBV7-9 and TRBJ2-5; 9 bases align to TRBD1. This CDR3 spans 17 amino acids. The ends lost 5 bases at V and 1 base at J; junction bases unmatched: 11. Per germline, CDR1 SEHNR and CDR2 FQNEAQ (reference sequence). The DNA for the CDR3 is TGTGCCAGCAGCGAAGGGGTCGGGACAGGGACCCAAGAGACCCAGTACTTC. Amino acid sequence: CASSEGVGTGTQETQYF.

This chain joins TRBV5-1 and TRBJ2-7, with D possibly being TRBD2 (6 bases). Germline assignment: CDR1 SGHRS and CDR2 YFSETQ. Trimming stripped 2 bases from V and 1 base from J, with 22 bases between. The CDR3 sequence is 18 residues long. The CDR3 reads CASSFPASGSGGSYEQYF. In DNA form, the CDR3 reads TGCGCCAGCAGCTTTCCGGCCAGTGGTAGCGGAGGGTCCTACGAGCAGTACTTC.

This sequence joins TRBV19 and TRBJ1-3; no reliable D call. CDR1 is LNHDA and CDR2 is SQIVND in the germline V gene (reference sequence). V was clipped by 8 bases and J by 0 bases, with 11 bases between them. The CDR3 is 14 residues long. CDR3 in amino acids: CASSKVSSGNTIYF. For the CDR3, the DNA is TGTGCCAGTTCGAAAGTGAGCTCTGGAAACACCATATATTTT.

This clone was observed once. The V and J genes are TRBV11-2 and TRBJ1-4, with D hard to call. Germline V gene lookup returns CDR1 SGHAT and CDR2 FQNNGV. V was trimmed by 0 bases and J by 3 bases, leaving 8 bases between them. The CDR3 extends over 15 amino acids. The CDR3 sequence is CASSLEGAPNEKLFF. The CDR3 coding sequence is TGTGCCAGCAGCTTAGAGGGAGCGCCTAATGAAAAACTGTTTTTT.

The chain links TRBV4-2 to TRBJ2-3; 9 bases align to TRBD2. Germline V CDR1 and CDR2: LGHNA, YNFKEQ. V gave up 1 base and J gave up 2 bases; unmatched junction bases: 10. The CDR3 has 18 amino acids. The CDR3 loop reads CASSQVSRLAGFTDTQYF. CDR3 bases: TGTGCCAGCAGCCAAGTATCACGGCTAGCGGGGTTCACAGATACGCAGTATTTT.

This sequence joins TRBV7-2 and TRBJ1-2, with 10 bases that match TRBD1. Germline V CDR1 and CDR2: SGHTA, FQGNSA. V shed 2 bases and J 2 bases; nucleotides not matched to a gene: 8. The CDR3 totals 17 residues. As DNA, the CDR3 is TGTGCCAGCAGCTTACTGACAGGGGGCTGGTGGAACTATGGCTACACCTTC. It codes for CASSLLTGGWWNYGYTF.

Here the CDR3 DNA reads TGTGCCAGCGCCCCCCCTCAGGGCTATGGCTACACCTTC. Translation: CASAPPQGYGYTF. The V gene is TRBV6-5, the J gene TRBJ1-2; TRBD1 might be the D (5 bases). Germline lookup yields CDR1 MNHEY and CDR2 SVGAGI. Between the trimmed V and J ends, which lost 8 bases and 4 bases, there was a span of 14 bases. This CDR3 spans 13 amino acids.

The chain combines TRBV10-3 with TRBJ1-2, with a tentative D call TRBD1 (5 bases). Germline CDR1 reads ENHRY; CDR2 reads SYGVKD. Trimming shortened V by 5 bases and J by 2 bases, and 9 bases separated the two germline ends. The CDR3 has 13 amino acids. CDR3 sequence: CAISSTENYGYTF. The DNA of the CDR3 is TGTGCCATCAGTTCGACAGAGAACTATGGCTACACCTTC.

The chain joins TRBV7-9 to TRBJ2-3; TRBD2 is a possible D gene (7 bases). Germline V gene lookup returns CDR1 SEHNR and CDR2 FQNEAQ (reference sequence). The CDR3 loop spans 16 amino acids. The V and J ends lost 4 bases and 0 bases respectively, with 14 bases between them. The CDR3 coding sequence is TGTGCCAGCAGCTCCCGGGGGGCAGCTAGCACAGATACGCAGTATTTT. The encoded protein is CASSSRGAASTDTQYF.

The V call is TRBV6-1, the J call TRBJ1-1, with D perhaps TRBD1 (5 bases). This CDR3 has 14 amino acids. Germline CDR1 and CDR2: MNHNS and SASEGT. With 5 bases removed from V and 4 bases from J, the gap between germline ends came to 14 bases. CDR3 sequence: CASSSQGGTTEAFF. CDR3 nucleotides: TGTGCCAGCAGTTCCCAGGGCGGAACCACTGAAGCTTTCTTT.

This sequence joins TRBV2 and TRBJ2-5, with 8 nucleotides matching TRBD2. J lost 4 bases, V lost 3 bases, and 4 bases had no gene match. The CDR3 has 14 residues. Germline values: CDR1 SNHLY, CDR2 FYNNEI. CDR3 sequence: CASSDRGGIETQYF. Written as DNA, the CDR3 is TGTGCCAGCAGTGATCGGGGGGGAATAGAGACCCAGTACTTC.

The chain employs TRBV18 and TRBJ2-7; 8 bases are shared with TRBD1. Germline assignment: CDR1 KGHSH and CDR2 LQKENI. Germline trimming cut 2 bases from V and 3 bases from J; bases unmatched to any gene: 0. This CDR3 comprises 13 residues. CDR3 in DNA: TGTGCCAGCTCACCAGGGACAGGCTACGAGCAGTACTTC. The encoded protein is CASSPGTGYEQYF.

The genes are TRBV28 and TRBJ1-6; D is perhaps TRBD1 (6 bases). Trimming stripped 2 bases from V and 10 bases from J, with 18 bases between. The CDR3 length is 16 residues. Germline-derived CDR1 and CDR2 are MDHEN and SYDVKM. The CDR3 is CASSLTGQRNGSPLHF. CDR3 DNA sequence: TGTGCCAGCAGTTTAACAGGGCAAAGAAACGGGTCACCCCTCCACTTT.

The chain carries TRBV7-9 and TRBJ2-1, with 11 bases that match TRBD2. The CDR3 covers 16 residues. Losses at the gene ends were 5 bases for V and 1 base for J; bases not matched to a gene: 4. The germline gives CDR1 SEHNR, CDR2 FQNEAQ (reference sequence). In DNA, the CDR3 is TGTGCCAGCAGCGAGGGACTAGCGGCTTCCTACAATGAGCAGTTCTTC. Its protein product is CASSEGLAASYNEQFF.

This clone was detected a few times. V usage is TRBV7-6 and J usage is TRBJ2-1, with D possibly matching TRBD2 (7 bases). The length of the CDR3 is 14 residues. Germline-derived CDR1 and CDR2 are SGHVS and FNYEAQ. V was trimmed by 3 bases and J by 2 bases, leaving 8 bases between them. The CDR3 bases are TGTGCCAGCAGCTTCGGGGGGCCCTACAATGAGCAGTTCTTC. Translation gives CASSFGGPYNEQFF.

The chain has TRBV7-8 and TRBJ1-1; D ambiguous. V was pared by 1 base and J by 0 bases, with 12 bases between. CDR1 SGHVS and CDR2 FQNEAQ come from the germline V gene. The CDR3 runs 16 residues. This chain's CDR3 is CASSLVAATMNTEAFF. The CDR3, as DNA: TGTGCCAGCAGCTTAGTCGCTGCCACAATGAACACTGAAGCTTTCTTT.

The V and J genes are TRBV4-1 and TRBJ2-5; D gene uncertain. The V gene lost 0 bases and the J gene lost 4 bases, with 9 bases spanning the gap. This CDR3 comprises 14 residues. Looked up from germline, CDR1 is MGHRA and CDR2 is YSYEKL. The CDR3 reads CASSQEATPETQYF. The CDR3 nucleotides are TGCGCCAGCAGCCAAGAGGCGACTCCAGAGACCCAGTACTTC.

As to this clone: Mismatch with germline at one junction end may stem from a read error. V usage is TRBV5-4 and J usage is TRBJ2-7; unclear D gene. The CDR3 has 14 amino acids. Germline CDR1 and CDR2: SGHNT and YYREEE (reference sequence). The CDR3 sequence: CASSLAGSSFEQYF. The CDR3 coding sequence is TGTGCCAGCAGCTTGGCTGGTAGCTCCTTCGAGCAGTACTTC.

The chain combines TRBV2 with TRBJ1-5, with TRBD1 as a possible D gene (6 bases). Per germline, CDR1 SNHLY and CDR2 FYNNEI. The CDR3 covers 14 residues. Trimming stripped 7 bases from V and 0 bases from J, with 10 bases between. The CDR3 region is CASTDSNSNQPQHF. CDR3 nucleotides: TGTGCCAGCACGGACAGTAATAGCAATCAGCCCCAGCATTTT.

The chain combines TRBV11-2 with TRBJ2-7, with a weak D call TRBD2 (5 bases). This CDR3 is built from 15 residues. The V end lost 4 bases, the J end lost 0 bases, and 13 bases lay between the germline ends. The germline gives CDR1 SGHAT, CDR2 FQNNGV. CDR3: CASSSLDSYSYEQYF. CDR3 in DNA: TGTGCCAGCAGCTCCCTGGACTCTTACTCCTACGAGCAGTACTTC.

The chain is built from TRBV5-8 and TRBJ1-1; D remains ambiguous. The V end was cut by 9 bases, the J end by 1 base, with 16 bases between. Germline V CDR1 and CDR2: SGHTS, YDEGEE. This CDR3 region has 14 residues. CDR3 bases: TGTGCCACGCATGCTTTTGGGAGGAACACTGAAGCTTTCTTT. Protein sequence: CATHAFGRNTEAFF.